This TCR beta chain originates from a study of blood T cell repertoires in COVID-19. Original methodology: Reference gene primer amplification yielded estimated nucleated cell counts. Data came from immunoSEQ multiplex PCR; TCRdb stores just in-frame clones and leaves some out. V and J calls and clone size are given by that table; D and trimming were obtained from the DNA. The sample has some 200,000 clones, 94% seen once. Trimming removed 8 bases at V and 1 base at J, with 14 bases between. Germline V gene lookup returns CDR1 ENHRY and CDR2 SYGVKD. The CDR3 sequence is 14 residues long. The origin of this receptor is a man aged 25 to 40 with COVID-19, enrolled during active disease. This chain connects TRBV10-3 to TRBJ1-1; a weak D match, TRBD1 (5 bases). Sequenced input: peripheral blood. CDR3 sequence reads: CAIGGTRGNTEAFF. Written as DNA, the CDR3 is TGTGCCATCGGCGGGACTAGGGGGAACACTGAAGCTTTCTTT.